This passage covers 6 T cell receptor beta chains from one sample sequenced in a study of shared clonotypes between healthy human individuals. Terminally differentiated effector memory CD45RA+ cells were left out of the naive CD8 fraction, which was CD45RO-negative and positively selected for CCR7. Clones were sequenced by immunoSEQ multiplex PCR, and TCRdb holds only the in-frame ones, with some missing. The data show over 2 million clones, about 94% seen once. The sample consisted of naive CD8+ T cells sorted from blood. These receptors all stem from a man aged 18 to 30 in good health.

This chain's CDR3 is CSGMVGLGYEQFF. CDR3 DNA: TGCAGTGGAATGGTGGGGCTCGGGTATGAGCAGTTCTTC. This sequence joins TRBV29-1 and TRBJ2-1; a weak D match, TRBD1 (5 bases). Germline V gene sequence: CDR1 SQVTM, CDR2 ANQGSEA. The CDR3 is 13 residues long.

V is TRBV14 and J is TRBJ1-1; possible D gene TRBD1, 5 bases. V lost 0 bases and J lost 6, with 29 bases in between. The germline gives CDR1 SGHDN, CDR2 FVKESK. There are 20 residues in the CDR3. The CDR3, as DNA: TGTGCCAGCAGCCAAGAAGGGGCCCTTGCGGGGTCTTATTTGGGCGCTGAAGCTTTCTTT. Amino acids: CASSQEGALAGSYLGAEAFF.

This clone occurred once. Here the CDR3 reads CASSDPLDEQFF. CDR3 nucleotide sequence: TGCGCCAGCAGTGACCCCTTAGATGAGCAGTTCTTC. The rearrangement joins TRBV10-1 to TRBJ2-1; no clear D. CDR1 is WNHNN, CDR2 SYGVQD, per germline (reference sequence). The CDR3 is made up of 12 amino acids. Trimming pared 3 bases from V and 8 bases from J, leaving 8 bases between.

The sample holds one count of this clone. The genes are TRBV28 and TRBJ1-2; 10 bases fit TRBD1. Germline lookup yields CDR1 MDHEN and CDR2 SYDVKM. V shed 2 bases and J 7 bases; nucleotides not matched to a gene: 7. This CDR3 comprises 15 residues. CDR3 protein: CASSLGPGTGVGYTF. DNA of the CDR3: TGTGCCAGCAGTTTAGGCCCCGGGACAGGGGTTGGCTACACCTTC.

The CDR3 coding sequence is TGTGCCAGCAGCCCCCCGGTTGAAAAACTGTTTTTT. Protein: CASSPPVEKLFF. This sequence joins TRBV28 and TRBJ1-4; the D is unclear. CDR1 MDHEN and CDR2 SYDVKM come from the germline V gene. Trimming removed 6 bases at V and 7 bases at J, with 9 bases between. CDR3 length equals 12 residues.

The chain is built from TRBV7-6 and TRBJ2-7; a possible D gene is TRBD2 (5 bases). CDR3 length: 12 amino acids. Trimming took off 3 bases at V and 4 bases at J, with 7 bases between the two ends. Germline CDR1 reads SGHVS; CDR2 reads FNYEAQ. In DNA, the CDR3 is TGTGCCAGCAGCTTGAGGGTTTACGAGCAGTACTTC. Encoded protein: CASSLRVYEQYF. Full variable domain (rest looked up from reference TRBV7-6 and TRBJ2-7): GAGVSQSPRYKVTKRGQDVALRCDPISGHVSLYWYRQALGQGPEFLTYFNYEAQQDKSGLPNDRFSAERPEGSISTLTIQRTEQRDSAMYRCASSLRVYEQYFGPGTRLTVT.